The TCR beta chain under discussion was sequenced for a study of T cells in Graves' hyperthyroidism and ophthalmopathy. General study points: Blood also contained most expanded thyroid clonotypes above 0.001. Classification by a 13 V-J model distinguished ophthalmopathy from stable hyperthyroidism.

The study left out patients who had uncontrolled infection, other autoimmune disease, pregnancy or lactation. Diagnosing involved the use of clinical symptoms, serum thyroxine and TRAb, thyroid ultrasound and orbital computed tomography. Trimming pared 5 bases from V and 1 base from J, leaving 10 bases between. Germline lookup yields CDR1 MDHEN and CDR2 SYDVKM. CDR3 length: 14 residues. This clonotype was observed at least ten times. Antigen specificity is unknown. Amplified TCR beta CDR3 regions derived from RNA transcripts. The HTBI primer set was used in a first-round RT-PCR of the TCR CDR3. From the multiplex PCR reads, TCRdb called clonotypes with MiXCR, one entry per CDR3 protein. This sample has under 400,000 distinct CDR3 sequences, with roughly 13% found just once.

The sample taken for sequencing was blood. This sequence originates from a woman aged 18-29 years with Graves' hyperthyroidism. This sequence joins TRBV28 and TRBJ2-3; a weak D match, TRBD1 (6 bases). In DNA, the CDR3 is TGTGCCAGCAGTACGGCAGGGGGCACAGATACGCAGTATTTT. Protein product: CASSTAGGTDTQYF.